This T cell receptor beta chain was recovered during a study of long-term antiretroviral therapy in people with HIV. The libraries were made with immunoSEQ v3.0 at survey level. TCRdb keeps only in-frame clones here, not all; method: immunoSEQ multiplex PCR. The data show about 25,000 clones, around 80% seen once. Trimming removed 2 bases at V and 1 base at J, with 9 bases between. Germline CDR1 SGHTS, CDR2 YDEGEE. This CDR3 spans 14 amino acids. The sequencing here drew on unsorted PBMCs, taken 3 years after starting antiretroviral therapy. The chain couples TRBV5-8 to TRBJ2-5; D gene ambiguous. The source is a man aged 18 to 30 with HIV. The CDR3 DNA follows: TGTGCCAGCAGCTTTAGATGGGGCCAAGAGACCCAGTACTTC. Translation gives CASSFRWGQETQYF.